The clone carrying this T cell receptor beta chain was seen more than once but under ten times. As yet, its antigen is unknown. This specimen belongs to a study of shared clonotypes between healthy human individuals. General study results and limits: With several donors compared, 4.5% to 6.5% of naive CD4 clonotypes were shared. The study's rarefaction showed incomplete sorted-subset sequencing despite large depth.

TCRdb's copy holds only in-frame clones and misses some; the assay was immunoSEQ multiplex PCR. The data hold about 980,000 clones, with about three quarters observed a single time. Those who donated, Caucasian adults without exception, all lived in Nashville, Tennessee. This CDR3 is built from 16 residues. Germline V gives CDR1 LNHDA, CDR2 SQIVND (reference sequence). Trimming took 4 bases from V and 3 from J, leaving 18 bases between them. The sequencing sample was made of memory CD4+ T cells sorted from blood. Specified subset: CD45RA-negative fraction. The clonotype originates from a man aged 18 to 29 in good health. The chain is built from TRBV19 and TRBJ1-1; D unclear. The CDR3 nucleotides are TGTGCCAGTAGTACCCGTCGGATCCTCGTGGACACTGAAGCTTTCTTT. It is translated as CASSTRRILVDTEAFF. The full variable domain, its missing parts supplied by reference TRBV19 and TRBJ1-1, is DGGITQSPKYLFRKEGQNVTLSCEQNLNHDAMYWYRQDPGQGLRLIYYSQIVNDFQKGDIAEGYSVSREKKESFPLTVTSAQKNPTAFYLCASSTRRILVDTEAFFGQGTRLTVV.